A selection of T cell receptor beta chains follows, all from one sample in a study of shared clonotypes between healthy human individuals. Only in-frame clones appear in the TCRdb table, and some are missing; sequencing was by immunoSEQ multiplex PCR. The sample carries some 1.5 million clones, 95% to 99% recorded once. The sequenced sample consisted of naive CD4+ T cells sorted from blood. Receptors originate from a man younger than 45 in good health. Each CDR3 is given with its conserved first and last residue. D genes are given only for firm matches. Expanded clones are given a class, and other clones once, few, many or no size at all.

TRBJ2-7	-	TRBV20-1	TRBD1	TGCAGTGCAAGGACAGGGCACGAGCAGTACTTC	CSARTGHEQYF
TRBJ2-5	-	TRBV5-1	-	TGCGCCAGCAGCTTGGTTTTGGAGACCCAGTACTTC	CASSLVLETQYF
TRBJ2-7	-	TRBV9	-	TGTGCCAGCAGCGTAGAGCCTGCCGCCCTCTACGAGCAGTACTTC	CASSVEPAALYEQYF
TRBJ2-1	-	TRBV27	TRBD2	TGTGCCAGTTCCCCAGGGACTAGCGCCGGGAGTGGTATTTGGAATGAGCAGTTCTTC	CASSPGTSAGSGIWNEQFF
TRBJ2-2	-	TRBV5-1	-	TGCGCCAGCAGCTTGAGGCCCACAGGAACCGGGGAGCTGTTTTTT	CASSLRPTGTGELFF
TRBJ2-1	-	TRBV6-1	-	TGTGCCAGCAGTGTTGTAGACAACACCTACAATGAGCAGTTCTTC	CASSVVDNTYNEQFF
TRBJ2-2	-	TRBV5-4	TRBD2	TGTGCCAGCAGCCGAACGACGCAGAGACTAGCGGGAAACACCGGGGAGCTGTTTTTT	CASSRTTQRLAGNTGELFF
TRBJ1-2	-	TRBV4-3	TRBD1	TGCGCCAGCAGCCTAGCCGGGACAGACTATGGCTACACCTTC	CASSLAGTDYGYTF
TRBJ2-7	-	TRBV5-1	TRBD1	TGCGCCAGCAGCTTGACCGGGACAGGGGGTCTCGAGCAGTACTTC	CASSLTGTGGLEQYF
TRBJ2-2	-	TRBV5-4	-	TGTGCCAGCAGCTTAATAAGTGCCACCGGGGAGCTGTTTTTT	CASSLISATGELFF
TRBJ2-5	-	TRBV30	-	TGTGCCTGGAGTAAGGGGAGAAAGGAGACCCAGTACTTC	CAWSKGRKETQYF
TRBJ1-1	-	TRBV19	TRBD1	TGTGCCAGTAGCACGACAGGGAAAGAAATGAACACTGAAGCTTTCTTT	CASSTTGKEMNTEAFF
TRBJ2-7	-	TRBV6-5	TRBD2	TGTGCCAGCAGCCTCGGGACTAGCGGAGAGCAGTACTTC	CASSLGTSGEQYF
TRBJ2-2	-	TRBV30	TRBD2	TGTGCCGTCCAAACGGGGGGAGGGAACACCGGGGAGCTGTTTTTT	CAVQTGGGNTGELFF
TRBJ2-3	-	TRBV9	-	TGTGCCAGCAGCGTCTTCGGGTACACAGATACGCAGTATTTT	CASSVFGYTDTQYF
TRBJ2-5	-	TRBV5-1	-	TGCGCCAGCAGCCGTAGGGACTCCAAAGAGACCCAGTACTTC	CASSRRDSKETQYF
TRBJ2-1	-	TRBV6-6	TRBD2	TGTGCCAGCAGTTACCCCCCTAGCGGGGCCTACAATGAGCAGTTCTTC	CASSYPPSGAYNEQFF
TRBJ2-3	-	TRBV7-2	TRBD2	TGTGCCAGCAGCTTCTTAGCGGGGTCCACAGATACGCAGTATTTT	CASSFLAGSTDTQYF
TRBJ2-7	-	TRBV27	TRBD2	TGTGCCAGTCGACTAGCGGGAAACTACGAGCAGTACTTC	CASRLAGNYEQYF
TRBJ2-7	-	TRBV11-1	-	TGTGCCAGCAGCTTATATTCAGGGGCGAGCTCCTACGAGCAGTACTTC	CASSLYSGASSYEQYF
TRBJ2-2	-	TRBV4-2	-	TGTGCCAGCAGCCTATTTGGCACCGGGGAGCTGTTTTTT	CASSLFGTGELFF
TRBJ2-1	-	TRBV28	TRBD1	TGTGCCATCCTACCGGGACAGGGGAGCCTCTCCTACAATGAGCAGTTCTTC	CAILPGQGSLSYNEQFF
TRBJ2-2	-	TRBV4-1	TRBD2	TGCGCCAGCAGCCCGTATGGGGTAGCGGGAGATGGCACCGGGGAGCTGTTTTTT	CASSPYGVAGDGTGELFF
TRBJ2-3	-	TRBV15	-	TGTGCCACCAGCAGAGATCTGACAACCAACACAGATACGCAGTATTTT	CATSRDLTTNTDTQYF
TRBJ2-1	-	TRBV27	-	TGTGCCAGCAATGCCGATCGTCCTACCTACAATGAGCAGTTCTTC	CASNADRPTYNEQFF
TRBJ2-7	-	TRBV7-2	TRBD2	TGTGCCAGCAGCTCCGCCGGGACTAACTCCTACGAGCAGTACTTC	CASSSAGTNSYEQYF
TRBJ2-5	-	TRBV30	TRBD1	TGTGCCTGGAGTCCGACAGGGAAGCTACAAGAGACCCAGTACTTC	CAWSPTGKLQETQYF
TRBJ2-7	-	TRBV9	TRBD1	TGTGCCAGCAGCGTATCCTCGGGACAGGGCTACGAGCAGTACTTC	CASSVSSGQGYEQYF
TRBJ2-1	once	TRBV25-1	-	TGTGCCAGCAGTGAAGAAGTGGGCGAGCAGTTCTTC	CASSEEVGEQFF
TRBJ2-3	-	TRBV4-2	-	TGTGCCAGCAGCCAAGAGGGGCAGGTGTGGACAGATACGCAGTATTTT	CASSQEGQVWTDTQYF
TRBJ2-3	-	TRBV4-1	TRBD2	TGCGCCAGCAGCCAGGGACTAGCGGGAGGGTACAGCACAGATACGCAGTATTTT	CASSQGLAGGYSTDTQYF
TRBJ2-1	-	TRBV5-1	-	TGCGCCAGCAGCTCCGGGACTCGCATTTACAATGAGCAGTTCTTC	CASSSGTRIYNEQFF
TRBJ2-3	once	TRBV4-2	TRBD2	TGTGCCAGCAGCCCTAACGTGGCTAGCGGGAGGATATCTAGCACAGATACGCAGTATTTT	CASSPNVASGRISSTDTQYF
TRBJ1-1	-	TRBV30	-	TGTGCCTGGGTACAGGTAACTGAAGCTTTCTTT	CAWVQVTEAFF
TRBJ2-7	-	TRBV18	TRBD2	TGTGCCAGCTCACCAACGGTAGCGGGGATTTACGAGCAGTACTTC	CASSPTVAGIYEQYF
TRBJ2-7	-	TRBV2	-	TGTGCCAGCAGTGAAGGGTCGCTAGCGAATAGCTACGAGCAGTACTTC	CASSEGSLANSYEQYF
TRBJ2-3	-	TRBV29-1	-	TGCAGCGTGGACAGTCCTAGCACAGATACGCAGTATTTT	CSVDSPSTDTQYF
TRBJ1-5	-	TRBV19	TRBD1	TGTGCCAGTAGTCTTCCCCCGGGACAGACAAATCAGCCCCAGCATTTT	CASSLPPGQTNQPQHF
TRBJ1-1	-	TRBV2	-	TGTGCCAGCGGTTCCGGGACAATTGGCACTGAAGCTTTCTTT	CASGSGTIGTEAFF
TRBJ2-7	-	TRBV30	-	TGTGCCTGGAGTTCTCTGTACGAGCAGTACTTC	CAWSSLYEQYF
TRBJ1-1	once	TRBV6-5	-	TGTGCCAGCAGCCCGGGGCGGGTGTGGACTGAAGCTTTCTTT	CASSPGRVWTEAFF
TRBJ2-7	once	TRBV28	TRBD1	TGTGCCAGCAGTTTATCCGGGACAGGGACGGCGTACGAGCAGTACTTC	CASSLSGTGTAYEQYF
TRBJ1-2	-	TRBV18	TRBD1	TGTGCCAGCACACCGGACAGGACAAACTATGGCTACACCTTC	CASTPDRTNYGYTF
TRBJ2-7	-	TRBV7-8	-	TGTGCCAGCAGCGCGGGACCTAAGAACGTCTACGAGCAGTACTTC	CASSAGPKNVYEQYF
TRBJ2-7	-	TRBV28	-	TGTGCCAGCACCTCCACGAATAGCGTCAACGAGCAGTACTTC	CASTSTNSVNEQYF
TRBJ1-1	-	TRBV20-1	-	TGCAGTGCCTGGGACTACACTGAAGCTTTCTTT	CSAWDYTEAFF
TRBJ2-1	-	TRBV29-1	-	TGCAGCGGAGGAGAGGGGAGGGGGCGAAGCAATGAGCAGTTCTTC	CSGGEGRGRSNEQFF
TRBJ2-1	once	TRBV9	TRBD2	TGTGCCAGCAGCGTAGGCCCCTCGCGGGAGGGCCGGTACAATGAGCAGTTCTTC	CASSVGPSREGRYNEQFF
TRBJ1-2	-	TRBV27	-	TGTGCCAGCAGAACGGAGACAGGCAATAACTATGGCTACACCTTC	CASRTETGNNYGYTF
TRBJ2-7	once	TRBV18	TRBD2	TGTGCCAGCTCACCCACTAGCGGCTACGAGCAGTACTTC	CASSPTSGYEQYF
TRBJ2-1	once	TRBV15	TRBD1	TGTGCCACCAGCAGAGATCCAGACAGGGTGTGGGAGCAGTTCTTC	CATSRDPDRVWEQFF
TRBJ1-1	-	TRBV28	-	TGTGCCAGCAGCCGGGACACGCGTATGGCTTTCTTT	CASSRDTRMAFF
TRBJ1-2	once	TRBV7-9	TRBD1	TGTGCCAGCAGCCAACCGACAGGGGGCCACTATGGCTACACCTTC	CASSQPTGGHYGYTF
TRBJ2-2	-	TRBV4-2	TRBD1	TGTGCCAGCAGCCAAGATCTTAGGACAGGGGCTTGGTTCGTGGAGCTGTTTTTT	CASSQDLRTGAWFVELFF
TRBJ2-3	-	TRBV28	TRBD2	TGTGCCAGCAGTTTTAGCGGGAGTAGAGATACGCAGTATTTT	CASSFSGSRDTQYF
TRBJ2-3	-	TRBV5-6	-	TGTGCCAGCAGCACACCCACCAGGACAGGGAGGGCAGATACGCAGTATTTT	CASSTPTRTGRADTQYF
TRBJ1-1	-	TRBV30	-	TGTGCCTGGAGTGACAGGGAAGGAGCTTTCTTT	CAWSDREGAFF
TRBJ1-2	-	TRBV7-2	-	TGTGCCAGCAGCTTAGGACGATATGGGGGGAACTATGGCTACACCTTC	CASSLGRYGGNYGYTF